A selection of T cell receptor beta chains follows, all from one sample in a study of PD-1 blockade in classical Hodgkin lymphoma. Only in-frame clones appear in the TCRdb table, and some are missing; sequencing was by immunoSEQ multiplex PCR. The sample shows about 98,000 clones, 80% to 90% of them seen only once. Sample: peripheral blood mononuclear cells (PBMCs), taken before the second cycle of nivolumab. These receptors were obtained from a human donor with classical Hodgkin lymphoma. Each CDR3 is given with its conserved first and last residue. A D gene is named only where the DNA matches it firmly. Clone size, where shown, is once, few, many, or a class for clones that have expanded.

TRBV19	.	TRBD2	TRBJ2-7	TGTGCCAGCGCCCCGGATGGGACTAGAGTATTCGAGCAGTACTTC	CASAPDGTRVFEQYF
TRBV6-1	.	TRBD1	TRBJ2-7	TGTGCCGGACCAAGACAGGGGGCAAACGAGCAGTACTTC	CAGPRQGANEQYF
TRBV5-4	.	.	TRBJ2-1	TGTGCCAGCAGCTCTGAACCTAGTAACAATGAGCAGTTCTTC	CASSSEPSNNEQFF
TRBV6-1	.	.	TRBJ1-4	TGTGCCAGCAGCCCGAGGAGGGGAGGTAATGAAAAACTGTTTTTT	CASSPRRGGNEKLFF
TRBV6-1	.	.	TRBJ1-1	TGTGCCAGCACTTCGGACCCCTTCACGAGGGCTTTCTTT	CASTSDPFTRAFF
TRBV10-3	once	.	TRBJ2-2	TGTGCCATCAGTGAGGGGGTAGAGACCGGGGAGCTGTTTTTT	CAISEGVETGELFF
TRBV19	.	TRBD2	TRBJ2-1	TGTGCCAGTAGTTTCTTCTTGACTAGCGGAGGGAGCTCCTACAATGAGCAGTTCTTC	CASSFFLTSGGSSYNEQFF
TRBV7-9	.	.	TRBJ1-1	TGTGCCAGCAGCCCAGGCCCGGGACGTAAAAAGGGGGCTTTCTTT	CASSPGPGRKKGAFF
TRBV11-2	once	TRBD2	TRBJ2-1	TGTGCCAGCACCCTCGAGGGCCTAGCGGGAGGCGAGCAGTTCTTC	CASTLEGLAGGEQFF
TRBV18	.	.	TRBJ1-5	TGTGCCAGCTCATCACCTAGGGGGGGCAGCAATCAGCCCCAGCATTTT	CASSSPRGGSNQPQHF
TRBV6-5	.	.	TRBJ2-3	TGTGCCAGCAGGCCAGGGACACGCACAGATACGCAGTATTTT	CASRPGTRTDTQYF
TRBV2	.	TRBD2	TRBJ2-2	TGTGCCAGCAGTGTAAAGACGGGAGGTACCGGGGAGCTGTTTTTT	CASSVKTGGTGELFF
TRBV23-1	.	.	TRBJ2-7	TGCGCCAGCAGTCAGTCAGAGCAGTACTTC	CASSQSEQYF
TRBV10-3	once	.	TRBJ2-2	TGTGCCATCAGTGCCTCGGGCCCGCCTAGTTCCGGGGAGCTGTTTTTT	CAISASGPPSSGELFF